This entry describes one T cell receptor beta chain. Profiling relied on immunoSEQ multiplex PCR, and the TCRdb table lists in-frame clones only, not all of them. Of around 68,000 clones listed, 95% to 97% are singletons. J was trimmed by 2 bases and V by 0 bases; bases with no gene match: 4. The germline gives CDR1 SGDLS, CDR2 YYNGEE. The CDR3 extends over 15 amino acids. The sample is drawn from a study of technical replicates of blood from several donors. V gene TRBV9 combines with J gene TRBJ1-1, with 7 bases fitting TRBD1. Material: T cells isolated from PBMCs. This sequence was found in a human donor in good health. This chain's CDR3 is CASSVAGTANTEAFF. CDR3 DNA sequence: TGTGCCAGCAGCGTAGCCGGGACAGCTAACACTGAAGCTTTCTTT. The complete variable domain, with remaining parts taken from reference TRBV9 and TRBJ1-1, reads DSGVTQTPKHLITATGQRVTLRCSPRSGDLSVYWYQQSLDQGLQFLIQYYNGEERAKGNILERFSAQQFPDLHSELNLSSLELGDSALYFCASSVAGTANTEAFFGQGTRLTVV.